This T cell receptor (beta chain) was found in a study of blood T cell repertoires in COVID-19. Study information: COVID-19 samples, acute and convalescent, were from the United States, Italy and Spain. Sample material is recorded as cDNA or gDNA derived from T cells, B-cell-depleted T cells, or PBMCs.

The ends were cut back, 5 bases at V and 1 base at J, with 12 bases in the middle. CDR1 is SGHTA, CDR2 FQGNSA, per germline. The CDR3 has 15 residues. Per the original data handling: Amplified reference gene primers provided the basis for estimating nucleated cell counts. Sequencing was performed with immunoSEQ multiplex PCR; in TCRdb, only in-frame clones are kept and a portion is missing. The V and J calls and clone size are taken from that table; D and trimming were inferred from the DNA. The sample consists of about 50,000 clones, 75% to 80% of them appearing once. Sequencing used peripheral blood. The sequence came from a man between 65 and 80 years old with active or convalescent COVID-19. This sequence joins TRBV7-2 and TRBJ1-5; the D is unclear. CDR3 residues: CASSRETLSNQPQHF. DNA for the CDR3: TGTGCCAGCAGCAGGGAGACTTTAAGCAATCAGCCCCAGCATTTT.